This entry describes one TCR beta chain. Its antigen is as yet unknown. Ligated cDNA underwent four rounds of PCR with nested alpha and beta constant region primers and SP2. Reverse transcription of blood and skin TCR RNA was primed at alpha and beta constant regions. TCRdb reprocessed the 5' RACE reads with MiXCR, giving one entry per CDR3 protein. The table has about 57,000 distinct CDR3 sequences, 7.6% seen once. Trimming left V 6 bases short and J 1 base short, with 15 bases between. The CDR3 is made up of 15 amino acids. An oligonucleotide containing a UMI was ligated to the 3' end of TCR cDNA. Adult healthy volunteers gave 2.5 ml peripheral blood for whole-blood RNA. Reverse transcription used DNase-treated unsorted total RNA, aiming for about 1 to 1000 ng. This sample is part of a study of naive and memory T cell subsets. Study-wide points: This RNA-based method may be sensitive to activation-related transcript changes.

The source of this sequence is a female donor in good health. The rearrangement joins TRBV12-3 or TRBV12-4 to TRBJ1-1; TRBD1 might be the D (6 bases). The CDR3 spells CASRHNHRANTEAFF. CDR3 nucleotide sequence: TGTGCCAGCAGACATAACCACAGGGCGAACACTGAAGCTTTCTTT.